This TCR beta chain was identified in a study of cytomegalovirus exposure and HLA in healthy donors. Primers for the PCR totalled 60 Vbeta and 13 Jbeta. The method was immunoSEQ multiplex PCR; TCRdb's version includes in-frame clones alone and lacks a portion of them. In the table there are over 150,000 clones, 78% of which are singletons. Study outcomes and limitations: Owing to their indistinguishability, certain V segments, notably TRBV6-2 and TRBV6-3, were excluded. Researchers counted some 150 TCR beta chains as cytomegalovirus-associated.

Trimming stripped 4 bases from V and 3 bases from J, with 9 bases between. Germline V gene lookup returns CDR1 LGHNA and CDR2 YNFKEQ. CDR3 length: 13 amino acids. A word on this clone: What it binds is unknown.

The chain recombines TRBV4-2 with TRBJ1-2; D remains unclear. This clonotype originated in a woman in her 50s in good health and CMV-seropositive. Specimen: PBMCs. The CDR3 DNA follows: TGTGCCAGCAGCCCGAGAGGAGACTATGGCTACACCTTC. Protein sequence: CASSPRGDYGYTF.